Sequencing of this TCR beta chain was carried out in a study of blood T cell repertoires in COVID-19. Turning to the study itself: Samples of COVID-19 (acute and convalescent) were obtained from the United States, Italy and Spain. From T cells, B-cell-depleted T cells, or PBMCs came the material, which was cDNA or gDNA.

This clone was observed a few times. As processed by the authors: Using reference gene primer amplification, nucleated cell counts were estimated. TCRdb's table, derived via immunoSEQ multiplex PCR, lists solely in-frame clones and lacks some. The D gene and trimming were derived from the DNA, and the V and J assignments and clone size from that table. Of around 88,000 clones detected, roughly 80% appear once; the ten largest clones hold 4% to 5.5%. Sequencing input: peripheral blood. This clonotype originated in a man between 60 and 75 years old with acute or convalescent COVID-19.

CDR3 sequence (DNA): TGCGCCAGCAGCTTGGCCCAGGGAACGGGCTACGAGCAGTACTTC. It specifies CASSLAQGTGYEQYF. V usage is TRBV5-1 and J usage is TRBJ2-7; possible D gene TRBD1, 5 bases. Germline V gene data show CDR1 as SGHRS and CDR2 as YFSETQ. Trimming left V 0 bases short and J 3 bases short, with 13 bases between. The CDR3 loop spans 15 amino acids.